This TCR beta chain was sequenced during a study of early T cells in non-severe SARS-CoV-2 infection. About the study: Bulk RNA taken from unsorted whole blood was sequenced, leaving chains unpaired. Overall study findings and caveats: Sequences matched to VDJdb favored anti-spike CD8 responses, while private and CD4 specificities were missed.

Unique molecular identifiers tagged individual cDNA molecules. TCRdb independently ran MiXCR on the 5' RACE reads; one entry per CDR3 protein. The profile shows some 58,000 distinct CDR3 sequences, 11% of them singletons. Trimming removed 5 bases at V and 5 bases at J, with 22 bases between. The CDR3 is made up of 16 amino acids. The germline CDR1 and CDR2 sequences are SEHNR and FQNEAQ (reference sequence). This clonotype has only a few counts. Its matching antigen is unknown. V and J are TRBV7-9 and TRBJ2-7; either TRBD1 or TRBD2 may supply D (5 bases each). The sample in question was whole blood, obtained at baseline. This sequence originates from an adult who was a healthcare worker with PCR-confirmed SARS-CoV-2 infection or an uninfected control (not recorded which). In DNA, the CDR3 is TGTGCCAGCAGCAGTGGGTACGGGACCGGGCCCCACGAGCAGTACTTC. It codes for CASSSGYGTGPHEQYF.